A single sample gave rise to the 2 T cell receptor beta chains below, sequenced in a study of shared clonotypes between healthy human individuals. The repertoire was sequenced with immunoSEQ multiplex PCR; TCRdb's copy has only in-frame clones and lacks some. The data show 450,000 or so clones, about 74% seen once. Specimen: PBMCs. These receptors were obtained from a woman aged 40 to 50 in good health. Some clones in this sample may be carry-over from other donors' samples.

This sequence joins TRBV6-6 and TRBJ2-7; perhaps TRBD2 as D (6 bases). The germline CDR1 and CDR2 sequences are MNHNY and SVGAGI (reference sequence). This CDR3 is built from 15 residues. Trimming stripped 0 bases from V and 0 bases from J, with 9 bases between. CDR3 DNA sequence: TGTGCCAGCAGTTACTCGGCCGGGAGCTCCTACGAGCAGTACTTC. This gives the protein CASSYSAGSSYEQYF.

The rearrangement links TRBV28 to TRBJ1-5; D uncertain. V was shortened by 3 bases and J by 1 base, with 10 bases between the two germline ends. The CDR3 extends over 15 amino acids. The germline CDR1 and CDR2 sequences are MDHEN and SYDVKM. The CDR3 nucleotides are TGTGCCAGCAGTTTTCCGGGTACCAGCAATCAGCCCCAGCATTTT. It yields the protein CASSFPGTSNQPQHF.